This record covers a single TCR beta chain. Which antigen it targets is not known. No much larger clone is present one base from it, and per-base qualities are unavailable. The data belong to a study of post-analysis software for immune sequencing data (dated by TCRdb to the mid-2010s). Regarding the complete study: Relapsing-remitting, secondary progressive and progressive-relapsing multiple sclerosis were recorded as disease courses, and subtype annotation was lacking for some patients. The multiple sclerosis patient repertoires were compared with about a dozen previously published healthy control repertoires from donors aged 6 to 25 years. A subset of samples was prepared in parallel using single-end sample barcoding, then pooled and co-amplified after Illumina adapter ligation. Points the paper makes about the study in general: Significantly higher frequencies in patients than in controls were found for about five TRBV segments, including TRBV5-6, TRBV5-1 and TRBV20-1. Significantly lower normalized Chao1 diversity was found in multiple sclerosis patients than in controls, suggesting substantial peripheral T-cell clonal expansion. The control group was slightly older than the multiple sclerosis patient group. When samples were clustered directly using the F measure, samples prepared in the same batch co-clustered strongly, which prompted a batch-effect correction.

TCR beta repertoires were profiled from peripheral blood of under 15 young patients with multiple sclerosis to demonstrate the VDJtools post-analysis software. The multiple sclerosis patients were children and adolescents between roughly 6 and 15 years of age. Looking up the germline V gene (reference sequence) yields CDR1 SGHKS and CDR2 YYEKEE. The CDR3 runs 13 residues from the cysteine to the phenylalanine. The sequence is cut down to CDR3 DNA, 39 bases in frame from base 1. The V and J ends are trimmed by 7 bases and 1 base, leaving 11 bases between them. The method behind the library was PCR. Sequenced using an Illumina HiSeq 2500. To reduce PCR and sequencing biases, unique molecular identifiers were built into the TCR beta cDNA libraries. Approximately 500,000 cDNA molecules were obtained per 1 to 10 million input T cells, so each molecule approximated one T cell. Patient libraries were prepared and sequenced with the same protocol used for the earlier healthy control dataset. Within a given batch, samples were prepared together, multiplexed and sequenced on the same HiSeq lane. Per the original workflow: Raw barcoded reads were processed with MIGEC, and single-read molecular identifier groups were discarded before consensus assembly and CDR3 extraction. Clonotype tables were post-analysed with VDJtools, normalizing diversity by down-sampling all datasets to the smallest sample size. To correct batch-related cross-sample contamination, repertoire overlap clustering matched CDR3 amino acid sequences but not nucleotide sequences. TCRdb trimmed the raw reads at Q25, called clones with MiXCR and kept productive beta chains. Entries that share a CDR3 protein sequence are merged under the most common genes and DNA. The V and J calls were not made by the authors but by TCRdb's processing. The sample table shows more than 500,000 distinct CDR3 sequences, and around 34% are seen once. 6% of the sample is held by the ten biggest clonotypes.

This receptor was taken from a girl between 2 and 17 years old with multiple sclerosis. The chain joins TRBV5-5 to TRBJ1-1; the D gene assignment is ambiguous. Sequenced: blood. The nucleotide sequence is given as TGTGCCAGCGCCTCACTGGGGAACACTGAAGCTTTCTTT. Its protein product is CASASLGNTEAFF.